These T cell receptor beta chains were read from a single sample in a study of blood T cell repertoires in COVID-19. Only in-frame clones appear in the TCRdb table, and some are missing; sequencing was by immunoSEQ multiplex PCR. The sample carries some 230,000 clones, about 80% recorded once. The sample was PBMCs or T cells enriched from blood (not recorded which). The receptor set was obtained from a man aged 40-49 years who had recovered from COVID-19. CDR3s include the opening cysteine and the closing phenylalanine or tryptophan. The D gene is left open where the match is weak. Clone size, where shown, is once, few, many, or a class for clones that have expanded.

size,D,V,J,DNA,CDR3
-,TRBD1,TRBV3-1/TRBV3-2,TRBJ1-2,TGTGCCAGCAGCCACCCCCAGTATGACAGGGTAATTGGCTACACCTTC,CASSHPQYDRVIGYTF
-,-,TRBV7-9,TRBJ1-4,TGTGCCAGCAGCTTAGGCAGGGAGGGTGAAAAACTGTTTTTT,CASSLGREGEKLFF
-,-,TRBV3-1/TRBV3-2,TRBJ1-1,TGTGCCAGCAGCCAAGCCCGGGGGAGACAAGCTTTCTTT,CASSQARGRQAFF
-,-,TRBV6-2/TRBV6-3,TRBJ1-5,TGTGCCAGCAGTTACTCCGTTGATCAGCCCCAGCATTTT,CASSYSVDQPQHF
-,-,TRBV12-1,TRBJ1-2,TGTGCCAGCAGCTTTGCGTCGCGAAACTATGGCTACACCTTC,CASSFASRNYGYTF
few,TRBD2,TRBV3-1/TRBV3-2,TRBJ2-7,TGTGCCAGCAGCCAAGGACTAGCGGGGGTCTCCTACGAGCAGTACTTC,CASSQGLAGVSYEQYF
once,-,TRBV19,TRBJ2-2,TGTGCCAGTAGTATGGCTGGGGCGCATACCGGGGAGCTGTTTTTT,CASSMAGAHTGELFF
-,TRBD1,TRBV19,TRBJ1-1,TGTGCCAGTAGTATAATTGGACAGGGCAACACTGAAGCTTTCTTT,CASSIIGQGNTEAFF
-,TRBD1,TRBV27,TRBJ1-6,TGTGCCAGCAGTTTATTCGGACAGGGAGATTCACCCCTCCACTTT,CASSLFGQGDSPLHF
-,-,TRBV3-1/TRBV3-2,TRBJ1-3,TGTGCCAGCAGCCAAGACCCCTACTCTGGAAACACCATATATTTT,CASSQDPYSGNTIYF
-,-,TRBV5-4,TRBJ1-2,TGTGCCAGCAGCTTGGGGCACAGTGTCACAGCTAACTATGGCTACACCTTC,CASSLGHSVTANYGYTF
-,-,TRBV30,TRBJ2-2,TGTGCCTATTCCCCCGGGACAACCTATTACACCGGGGAGCTGTTTTTT,CAYSPGTTYYTGELFF
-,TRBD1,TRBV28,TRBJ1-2,TGTGCCGGGGGGAGCAGGGGGCTATATGGCTACACCTTC,CAGGSRGLYGYTF
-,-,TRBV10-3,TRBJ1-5,TGTGCCATCAGTGAGAGGGGAGGGCAGCCCCAGCATTTT,CAISERGGQPQHF
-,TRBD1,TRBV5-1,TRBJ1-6,TGCGCCAGCAGCTCGAACGTCGGGACAGGGATCAATTCACCCCTCCACTTT,CASSSNVGTGINSPLHF
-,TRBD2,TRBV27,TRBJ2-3,TGTGCCAGCAGGATAGCGGGAGGTGCAGATACGCAGTATTTT,CASRIAGGADTQYF
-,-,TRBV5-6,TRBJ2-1,TGTGCCAGCAGCTGGGGACTTTTAAGCTCCTACAATGAGCAGTTCTTC,CASSWGLLSSYNEQFF
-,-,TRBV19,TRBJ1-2,TGTGCCATCGCTCCGCGAGGGAATGGCTACACCTTC,CAIAPRGNGYTF
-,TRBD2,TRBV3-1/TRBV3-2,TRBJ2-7,TGTGCCAGCAGCCGTAGCGGGAGCCCCTACGAGCAGTACTTC,CASSRSGSPYEQYF
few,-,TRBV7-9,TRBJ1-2,TGTGCCAGCAGCTTAGCGGGGTCAGGGAATAACTATGGCTACACCTTC,CASSLAGSGNNYGYTF
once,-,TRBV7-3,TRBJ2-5,TGTGCCAGCAGCCGAAGCGTTATTCGCGGAGAGACCCAGTACTTC,CASSRSVIRGETQYF
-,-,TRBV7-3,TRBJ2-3,TGTGCCAGCAGCTTAATGGTGGGGGGGCCTGGCGCAGATACGCAGTATTTT,CASSLMVGGPGADTQYF
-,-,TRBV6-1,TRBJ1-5,TGTGCCAGCAGTGAAGGATCTACCCCGAATCAGCCCCAGCATTTT,CASSEGSTPNQPQHF
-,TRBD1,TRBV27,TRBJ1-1,TGTGCCAGCTATGGGCCCCGGACAGGGAACACTGAAGCTTTCTTT,CASYGPRTGNTEAFF
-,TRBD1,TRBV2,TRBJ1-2,TGTGCCAGCAGTGGAGAAGTCCAGACAGGGAGTGGCTACACCTTC,CASSGEVQTGSGYTF
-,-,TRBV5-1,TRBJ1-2,TGCGCCAGCAGCCTCTTTCGACCAGGGGAGGGCTACACCTTC,CASSLFRPGEGYTF
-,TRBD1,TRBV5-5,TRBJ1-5,TGTGCCAGCAGTTACGGACAGGCTAATCAGCCCCAGCATTTT,CASSYGQANQPQHF
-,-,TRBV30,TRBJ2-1,TGTGCCTGGCAACGGGGTGGGAATGAGCAGTTCTTC,CAWQRGGNEQFF
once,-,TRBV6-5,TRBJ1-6,TGTGCCAGCTCCCCCGGGGTCTATAATTCACCCCTCCACTTT,CASSPGVYNSPLHF
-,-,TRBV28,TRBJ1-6,TGTGCCAGCGGGAGCCGGGACACTCCAAATTCACCCCTCCACTTT,CASGSRDTPNSPLHF